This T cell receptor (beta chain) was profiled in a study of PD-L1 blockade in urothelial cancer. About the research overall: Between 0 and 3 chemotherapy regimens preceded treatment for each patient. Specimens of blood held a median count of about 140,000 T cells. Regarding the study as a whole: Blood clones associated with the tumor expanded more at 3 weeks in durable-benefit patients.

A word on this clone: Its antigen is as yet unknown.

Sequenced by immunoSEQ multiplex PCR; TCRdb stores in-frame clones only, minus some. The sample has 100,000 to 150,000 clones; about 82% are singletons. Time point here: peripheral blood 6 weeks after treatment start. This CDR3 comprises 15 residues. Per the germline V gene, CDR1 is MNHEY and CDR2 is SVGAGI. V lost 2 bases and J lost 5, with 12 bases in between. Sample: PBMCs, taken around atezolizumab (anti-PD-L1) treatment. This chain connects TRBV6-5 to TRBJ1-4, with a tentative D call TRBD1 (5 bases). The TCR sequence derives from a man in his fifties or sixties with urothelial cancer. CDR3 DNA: TGTGCCAGCAGTTACGACACAGGTCAAAATGAAAAACTGTTTTTT. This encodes CASSYDTGQNEKLFF.